This T cell receptor (beta chain) was observed in a study of cytomegalovirus exposure and HLA in healthy donors. Study-wide results and caveats: It was assumed in the presence/absence analyses that sequencing depth was roughly uniform across donors.

PCR amplification relied on 60 Vbeta primers (plus 13 Jbeta primers). Clones were sequenced by immunoSEQ multiplex PCR, and TCRdb holds only the in-frame ones, with some missing. The table lists 150,000 to 200,000 clones, around 80% of them singletons, with around 6.9% in the top ten. Germline CDR1 SEHNR, CDR2 FQNEAQ (reference sequence). This CDR3 contains 16 residues. Concerning this clone itself: No antigen is known for it. One end of the junction does not line up with germline, which may come from a read error.

The chain couples TRBV7-9 to TRBJ1-1, with D maybe TRBD1 (6 bases). Specimen: PBMCs. The receptor was isolated from a male donor in good health and CMV-seropositive. CDR3 amino acids: CSSSSHTGLMNTEAFF. DNA for the CDR3: TGTTCCAGCAGCTCGCACACAGGGCTCATGAACACTGAAGCTTTCTTT.